Each of the 6 T cell receptor beta chains below was sequenced from the same sample in a study of blood T cell repertoires in COVID-19. Assay used: immunoSEQ multiplex PCR; TCRdb lists only in-frame clones, some missing. The sample holds about 270,000 clones; around nine tenths are singletons and the top ten take roughly 2.6%. Sequenced material: PBMCs or T cells enriched from blood (not recorded which). All receptors come from a woman under 30 who had recovered from COVID-19.

The J gene is TRBJ1-2, the V gene TRBV13, with a weak D call TRBD1 (5 bases). V lost 6 bases to trimming and J lost 2 bases, with 13 bases between them. CDR1 PRHDT and CDR2 FYEKMQ come from the germline V gene (reference sequence). This CDR3 comprises 14 residues. CDR3 sequence (DNA): TGTGCCAGCAGTCGGGAGGGGCTGAACTATGGCTACACCTTC. Protein sequence: CASSREGLNYGYTF. The complete variable domain, with remaining parts taken from reference TRBV13 and TRBJ1-2, reads AAGVIQSPRHLIKEKRETATLKCYPIPRHDTVYWYQQGPGQDPQFLISFYEKMQSDKGSIPDRFSAQQFSDYHSELNMSSLELGDSALYFCASSREGLNYGYTFGSGTRLTVV.

The CDR3 DNA reads TGTGCCAGACGACAAAAGACGGGACAGGGGAAAACCGAGCAGTACTTC. As protein: CARRQKTGQGKTEQYF. The chain couples TRBV9 to TRBJ2-7; 10 positions agree with TRBD1. V lost 8 bases to trimming and J lost 6 bases; unmatched junction nucleotides: 17. CDR3 size: 16 residues. Germline assignment: CDR1 SGDLS and CDR2 YYNGEE.

The chain couples TRBV10-3 to TRBJ1-1; 7 positions match TRBD1. J gave up 5 bases and V 6 bases, and 18 bases lay outside the gene matches. The germline V gene encodes CDR1 ENHRY and CDR2 SYGVKD. This CDR3 has 17 amino acids. The DNA for the CDR3 is TGTGCCATCAGCGAAGTTCATCCGGACAGGAGGGAAACTGAAGCTTTCTTT. It encodes CAISEVHPDRRETEAFF.

The genes are TRBV2 and TRBJ1-2, with D unresolved. The V gene lost 0 bases and the J gene lost 10 bases, with 12 bases spanning the gap. Germline V gene sequence: CDR1 SNHLY, CDR2 FYNNEI. The CDR3 contains 13 residues. Here the CDR3 DNA reads TGTGCCAGCAGTGAAGCGCTTCGGGTTATCTACACCTTC. Translated: CASSEALRVIYTF.

V gene TRBV6-4 combines with J gene TRBJ2-1; TRBD1 agrees at 9 bases. The CDR3 has 14 amino acids. CDR1 is MRHNA and CDR2 is SNTAGT in the germline V gene. V gave up 5 bases and J gave up 8 bases; unmatched junction bases: 7. The CDR3 sequence: CASSKRTGVDEQFF. CDR3 in DNA: TGTGCCAGCAGTAAACGGACAGGGGTCGATGAGCAGTTCTTC.

The V call is TRBV9, the J call TRBJ2-5, with 12 bases fitting TRBD2. J lost 2 bases, V lost 5 bases, and 7 bases had no gene match. Germline-derived CDR1 and CDR2 are SGDLS and YYNGEE. The CDR3 length is 16 residues. CDR3 loop: CASSKTGTSGQETQYF. As DNA, the CDR3 is TGTGCCAGCAGTAAAACAGGGACTAGCGGGCAAGAGACCCAGTACTTC.